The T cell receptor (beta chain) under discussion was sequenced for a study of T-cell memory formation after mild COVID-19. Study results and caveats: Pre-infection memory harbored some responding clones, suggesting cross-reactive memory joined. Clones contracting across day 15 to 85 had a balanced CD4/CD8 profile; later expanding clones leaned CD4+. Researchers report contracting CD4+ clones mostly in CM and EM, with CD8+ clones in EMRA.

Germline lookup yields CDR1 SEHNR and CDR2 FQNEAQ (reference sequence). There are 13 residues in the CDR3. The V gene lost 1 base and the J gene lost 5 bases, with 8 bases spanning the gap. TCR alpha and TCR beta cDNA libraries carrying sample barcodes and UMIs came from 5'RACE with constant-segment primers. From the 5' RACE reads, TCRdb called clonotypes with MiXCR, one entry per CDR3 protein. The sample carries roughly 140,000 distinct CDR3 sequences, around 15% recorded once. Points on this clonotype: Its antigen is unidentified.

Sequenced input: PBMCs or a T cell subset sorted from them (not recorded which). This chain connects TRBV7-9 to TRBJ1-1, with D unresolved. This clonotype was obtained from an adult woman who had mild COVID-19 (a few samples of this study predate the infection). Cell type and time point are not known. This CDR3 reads CASSLDRLTEAFF. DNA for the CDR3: TGTGCCAGCAGCTTAGATAGGCTGACTGAAGCTTTCTTT.